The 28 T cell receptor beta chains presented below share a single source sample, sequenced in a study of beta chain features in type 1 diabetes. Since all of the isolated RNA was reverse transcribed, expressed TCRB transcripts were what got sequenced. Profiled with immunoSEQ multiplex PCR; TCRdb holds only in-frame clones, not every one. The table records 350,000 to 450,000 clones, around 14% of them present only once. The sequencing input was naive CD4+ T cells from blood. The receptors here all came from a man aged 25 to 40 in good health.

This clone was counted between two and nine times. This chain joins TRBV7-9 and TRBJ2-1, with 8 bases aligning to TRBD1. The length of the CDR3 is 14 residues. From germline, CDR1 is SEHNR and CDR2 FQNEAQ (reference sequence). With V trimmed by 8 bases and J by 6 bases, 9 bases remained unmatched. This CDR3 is CASLITGTGNEQFF. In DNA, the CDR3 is TGTGCCAGCCTAATAACCGGGACAGGCAATGAGCAGTTCTTC.

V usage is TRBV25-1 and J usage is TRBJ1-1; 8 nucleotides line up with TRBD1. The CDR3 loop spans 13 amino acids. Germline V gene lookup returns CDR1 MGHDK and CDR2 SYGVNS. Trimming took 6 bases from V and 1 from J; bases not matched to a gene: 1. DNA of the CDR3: TGTGCCAGCAGAGGGACAGGGAACACTGAAGCTTTCTTT. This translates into CASRGTGNTEAFF.

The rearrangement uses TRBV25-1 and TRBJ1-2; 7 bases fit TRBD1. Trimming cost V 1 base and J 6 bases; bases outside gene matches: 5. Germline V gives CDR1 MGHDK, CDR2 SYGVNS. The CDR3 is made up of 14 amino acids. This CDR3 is CASSEFKGANGYTF. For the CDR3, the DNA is TGTGCCAGCAGTGAATTTAAGGGGGCCAATGGCTACACCTTC.

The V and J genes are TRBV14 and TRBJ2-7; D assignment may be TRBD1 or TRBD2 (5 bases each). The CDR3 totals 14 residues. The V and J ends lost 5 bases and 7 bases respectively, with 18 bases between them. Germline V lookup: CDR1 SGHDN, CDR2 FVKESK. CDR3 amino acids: CASSMGRLAVEQYF. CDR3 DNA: TGTGCCAGCAGCATGGGACGGCTGGCGGTGGAGCAGTACTTC.

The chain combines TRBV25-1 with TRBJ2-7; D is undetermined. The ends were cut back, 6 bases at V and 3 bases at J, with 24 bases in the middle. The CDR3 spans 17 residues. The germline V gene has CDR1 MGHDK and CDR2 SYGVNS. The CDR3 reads CASRPSTPRSRIYEQYV. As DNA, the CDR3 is TGTGCCAGCAGGCCCTCGACGCCCAGGTCAAGGATCTACGAGCAGTACGTC.

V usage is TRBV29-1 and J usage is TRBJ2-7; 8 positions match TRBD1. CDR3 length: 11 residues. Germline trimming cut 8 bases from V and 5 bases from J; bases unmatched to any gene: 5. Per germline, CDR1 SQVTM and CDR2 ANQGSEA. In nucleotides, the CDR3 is TGCAGCATCGGGACAGGCAACGAGCAGTACTTC. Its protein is CSIGTGNEQYF.

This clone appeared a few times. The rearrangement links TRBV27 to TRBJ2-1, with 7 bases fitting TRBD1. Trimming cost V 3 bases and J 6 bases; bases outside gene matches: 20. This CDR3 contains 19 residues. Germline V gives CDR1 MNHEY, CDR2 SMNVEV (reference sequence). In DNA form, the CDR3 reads TGTGCCAGCAGTTTGCGTTGGGGCGTCGGGACCCCAGGGGGCAATGAGCAGTTCTTC. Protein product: CASSLRWGVGTPGGNEQFF.

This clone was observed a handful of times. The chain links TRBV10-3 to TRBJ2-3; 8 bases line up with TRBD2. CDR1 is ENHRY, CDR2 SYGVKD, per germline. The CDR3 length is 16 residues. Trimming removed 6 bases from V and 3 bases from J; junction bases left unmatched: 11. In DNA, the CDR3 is TGTGCCATCAGACAACCCTTAGCGGGGACTACAGATACGCAGTATTTT. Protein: CAIRQPLAGTTDTQYF.

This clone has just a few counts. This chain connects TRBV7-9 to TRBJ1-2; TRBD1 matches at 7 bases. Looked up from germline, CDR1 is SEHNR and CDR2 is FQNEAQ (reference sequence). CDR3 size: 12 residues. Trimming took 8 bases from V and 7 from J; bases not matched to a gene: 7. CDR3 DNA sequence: TGTGCCAGCGCTCTGGACAGGAGTGGCTACACCTTC. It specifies CASALDRSGYTF.

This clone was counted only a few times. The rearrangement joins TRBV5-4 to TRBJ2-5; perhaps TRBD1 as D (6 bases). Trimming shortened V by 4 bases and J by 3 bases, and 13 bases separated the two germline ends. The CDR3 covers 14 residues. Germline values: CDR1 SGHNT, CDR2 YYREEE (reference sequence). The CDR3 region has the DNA TGTGCCAGCAGCCCAAACGCAGGGGAAGAGACCCAGTACTTC. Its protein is CASSPNAGEETQYF.

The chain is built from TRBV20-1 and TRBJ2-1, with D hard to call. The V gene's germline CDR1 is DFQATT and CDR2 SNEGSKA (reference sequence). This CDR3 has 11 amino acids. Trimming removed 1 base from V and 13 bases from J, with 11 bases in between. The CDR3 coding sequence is TGCAGTGCTAGAGTGACCCCCTCCCAGTTCTTC. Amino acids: CSARVTPSQFF.

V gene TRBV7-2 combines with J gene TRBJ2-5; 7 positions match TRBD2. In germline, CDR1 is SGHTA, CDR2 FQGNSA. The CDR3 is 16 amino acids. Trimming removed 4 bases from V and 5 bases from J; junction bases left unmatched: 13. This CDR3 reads CASSSIRGLVGETQYF. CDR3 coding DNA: TGTGCCAGCAGCTCTATTCGCGGACTAGTGGGGGAGACCCAGTACTTC.

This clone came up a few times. The DNA for the CDR3 is TGTGCCAGCAGCCAACCTAACTATGGCTACACCTTC. Translating it yields CASSQPNYGYTF. V gene TRBV7-2 combines with J gene TRBJ1-2; no reliable D call. This CDR3 spans 12 amino acids. V lost 5 bases to trimming and J lost 0 bases, with 4 bases between them. Germline CDR1 and CDR2: SGHTA and FQGNSA.

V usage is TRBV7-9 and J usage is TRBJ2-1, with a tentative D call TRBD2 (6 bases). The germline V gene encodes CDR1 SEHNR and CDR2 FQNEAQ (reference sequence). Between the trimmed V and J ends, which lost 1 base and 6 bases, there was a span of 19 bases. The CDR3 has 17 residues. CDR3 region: CASSLGALAGRFNEQFF. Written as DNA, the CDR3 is TGTGCCAGCAGCTTAGGGGCCCTGGCGGGACGATTCAATGAGCAGTTCTTC.

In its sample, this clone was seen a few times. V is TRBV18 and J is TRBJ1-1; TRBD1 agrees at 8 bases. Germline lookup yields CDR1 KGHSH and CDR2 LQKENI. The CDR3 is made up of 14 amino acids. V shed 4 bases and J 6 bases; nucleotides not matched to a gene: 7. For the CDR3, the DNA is TGTGCCAGCTCACAGAGAGGACAGGGCTCTGAAGCTTTCTTT. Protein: CASSQRGQGSEAFF. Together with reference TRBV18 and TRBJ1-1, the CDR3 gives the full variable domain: NAGVMQNPRHLVRRRGQEARLRCSPMKGHSHVYWYRQLPEEGLKFMVYLQKENIIDESGMPKERFSAEFPKEGPSILRIQQVVRGDSAAYFCASSQRGQGSEAFFGQGTRLTVV.

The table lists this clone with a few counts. CDR3 bases: TGTGCCACCAGCAGAGATCGGTCTGCTCGGGTGCAGTTCTTC. Translating gives CATSRDRSARVQFF. V and J are TRBV15 and TRBJ2-1; D gene uncertain. The germline V gene encodes CDR1 LNHNV and CDR2 YYDKDF (reference sequence). The CDR3 is 14 residues long. V lost 0 bases and J 12 bases, leaving 15 bases between the germline ends.

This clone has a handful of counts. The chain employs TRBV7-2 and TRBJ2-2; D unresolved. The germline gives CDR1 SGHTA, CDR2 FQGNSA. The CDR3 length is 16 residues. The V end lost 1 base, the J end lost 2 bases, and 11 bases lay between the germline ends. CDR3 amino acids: CASSLEPTRNTGELFF. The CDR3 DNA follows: TGTGCCAGCAGCTTAGAGCCGACACGTAACACCGGGGAGCTGTTTTTT. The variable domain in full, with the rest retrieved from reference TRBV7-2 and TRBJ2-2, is GAGVSQSPSNKVTEKGKDVELRCDPISGHTALYWYRQSLGQGLEFLIYFQGNSAPDKSGLPSDRFSAERTGGSVSTLTIQRTQQEDSAVYLCASSLEPTRNTGELFFGEGSRLTVL.

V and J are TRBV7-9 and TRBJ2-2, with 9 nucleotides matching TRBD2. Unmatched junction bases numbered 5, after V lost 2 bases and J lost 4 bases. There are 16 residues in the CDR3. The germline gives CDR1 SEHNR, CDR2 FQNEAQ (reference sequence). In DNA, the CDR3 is TGTGCCAGCAGCTTAATAGCGGGAGCGGGCACCGGGGAGCTGTTTTTT. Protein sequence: CASSLIAGAGTGELFF.

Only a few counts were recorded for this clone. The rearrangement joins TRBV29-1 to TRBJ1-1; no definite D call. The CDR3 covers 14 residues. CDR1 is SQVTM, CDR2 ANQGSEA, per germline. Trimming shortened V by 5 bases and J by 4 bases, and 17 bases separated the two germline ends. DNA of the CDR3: TGCAGCGTTCAAAAGCGGCTTATAGGCACTGAAGCTTTCTTT. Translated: CSVQKRLIGTEAFF. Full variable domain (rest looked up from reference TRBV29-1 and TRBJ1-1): SAVISQKPSRDICQRGTSLTIQCQVDSQVTMMFWYRQQPGQSLTLIATANQGSEATYESGFVIDKFPISRPNLTFSTLTVSNMSPEDSSIYLCSVQKRLIGTEAFFGQGTRLTVV.

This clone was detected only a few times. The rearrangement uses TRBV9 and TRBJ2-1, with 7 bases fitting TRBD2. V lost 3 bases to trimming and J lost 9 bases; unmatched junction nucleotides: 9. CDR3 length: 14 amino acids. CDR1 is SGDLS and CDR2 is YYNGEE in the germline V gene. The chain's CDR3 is CASSGSGWGGEQFF. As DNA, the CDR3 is TGTGCCAGCAGCGGTAGCGGCTGGGGGGGTGAGCAGTTCTTC.

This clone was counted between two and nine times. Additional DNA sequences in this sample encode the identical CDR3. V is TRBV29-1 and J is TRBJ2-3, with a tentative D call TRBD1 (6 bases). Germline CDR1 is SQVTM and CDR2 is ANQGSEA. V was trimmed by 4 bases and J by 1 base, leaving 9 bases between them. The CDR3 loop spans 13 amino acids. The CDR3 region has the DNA TGCAGCGTTGTACAGGGAGGCACAGATACGCAGTATTTT. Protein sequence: CSVVQGGTDTQYF.

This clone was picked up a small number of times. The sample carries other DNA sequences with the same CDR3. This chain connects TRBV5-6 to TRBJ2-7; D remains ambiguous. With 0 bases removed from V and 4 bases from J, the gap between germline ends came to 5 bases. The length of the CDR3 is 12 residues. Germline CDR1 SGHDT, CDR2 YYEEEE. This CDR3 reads CASSLGGYEQYV. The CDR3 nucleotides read TGTGCCAGCAGCTTGGGAGGTTACGAGCAGTACGTC.

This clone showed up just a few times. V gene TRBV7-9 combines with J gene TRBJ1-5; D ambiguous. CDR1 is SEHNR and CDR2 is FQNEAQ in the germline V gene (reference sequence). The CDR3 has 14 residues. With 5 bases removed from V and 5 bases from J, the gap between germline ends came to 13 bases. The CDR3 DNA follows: TGTGCCAGCAGCCCAGCGGCGTCAGATCAGCCCCAGCATTTT. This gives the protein CASSPAASDQPQHF.

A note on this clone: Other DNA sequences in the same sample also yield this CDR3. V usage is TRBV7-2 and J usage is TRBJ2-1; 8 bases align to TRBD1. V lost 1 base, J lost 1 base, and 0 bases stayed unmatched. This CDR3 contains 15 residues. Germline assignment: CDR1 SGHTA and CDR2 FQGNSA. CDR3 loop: CASSLGQGSYNEQFF. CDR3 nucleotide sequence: TGTGCCAGCAGCTTAGGACAGGGGTCCTACAATGAGCAGTTCTTC.

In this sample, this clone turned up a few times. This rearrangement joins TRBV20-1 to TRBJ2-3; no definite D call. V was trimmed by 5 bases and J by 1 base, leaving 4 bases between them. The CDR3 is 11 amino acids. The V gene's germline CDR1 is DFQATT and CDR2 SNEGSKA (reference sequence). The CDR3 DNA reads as TGCAGTGCTTATCGCACAGATACGCAGTATTTT. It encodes CSAYRTDTQYF.

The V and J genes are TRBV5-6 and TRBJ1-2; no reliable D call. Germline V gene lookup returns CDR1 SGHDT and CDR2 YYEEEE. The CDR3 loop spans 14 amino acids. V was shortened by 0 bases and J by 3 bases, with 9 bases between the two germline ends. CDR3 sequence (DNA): TGTGCCAGCAGCTTGGTATCGGGATACTATGGCTACACCTTC. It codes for CASSLVSGYYGYTF.

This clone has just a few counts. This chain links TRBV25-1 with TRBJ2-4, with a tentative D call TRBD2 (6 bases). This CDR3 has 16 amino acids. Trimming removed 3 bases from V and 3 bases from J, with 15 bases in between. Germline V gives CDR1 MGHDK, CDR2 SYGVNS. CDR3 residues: CASSDRDSWGKNIQYF. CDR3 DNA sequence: TGTGCCAGCAGTGATCGGGACTCGTGGGGCAAAAACATTCAGTACTTC.

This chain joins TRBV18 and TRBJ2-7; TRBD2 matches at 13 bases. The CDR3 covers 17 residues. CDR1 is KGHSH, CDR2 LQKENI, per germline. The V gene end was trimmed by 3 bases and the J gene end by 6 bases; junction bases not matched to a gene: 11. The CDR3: CASSPSRTSGSLGEQYV. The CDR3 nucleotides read TGTGCCAGCTCACCCTCTCGGACTAGCGGGAGCTTAGGCGAGCAGTACGTC.